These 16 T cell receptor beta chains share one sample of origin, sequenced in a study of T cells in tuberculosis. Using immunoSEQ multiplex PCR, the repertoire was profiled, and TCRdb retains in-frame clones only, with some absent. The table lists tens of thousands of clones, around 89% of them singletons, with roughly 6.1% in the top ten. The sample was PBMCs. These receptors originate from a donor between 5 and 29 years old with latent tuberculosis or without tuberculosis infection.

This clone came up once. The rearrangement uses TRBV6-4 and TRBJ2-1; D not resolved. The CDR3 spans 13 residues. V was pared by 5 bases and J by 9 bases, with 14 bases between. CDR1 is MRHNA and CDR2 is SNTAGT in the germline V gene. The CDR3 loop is CASSPGEQAEQFF. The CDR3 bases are TGTGCCAGCAGTCCCGGCGAGCAGGCTGAGCAGTTCTTC.

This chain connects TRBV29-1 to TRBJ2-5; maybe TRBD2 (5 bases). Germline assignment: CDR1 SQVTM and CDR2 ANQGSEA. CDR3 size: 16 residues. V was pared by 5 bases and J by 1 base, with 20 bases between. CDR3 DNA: TGCAGCGTTAGAACTAGTAGAAAAATAGTCCAAGAGACCCAGTACTTC. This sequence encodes CSVRTSRKIVQETQYF. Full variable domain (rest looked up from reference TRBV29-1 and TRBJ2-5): SAVISQKPSRDICQRGTSLTIQCQVDSQVTMMFWYRQQPGQSLTLIATANQGSEATYESGFVIDKFPISRPNLTFSTLTVSNMSPEDSSIYLCSVRTSRKIVQETQYFGPGTRLLVL.

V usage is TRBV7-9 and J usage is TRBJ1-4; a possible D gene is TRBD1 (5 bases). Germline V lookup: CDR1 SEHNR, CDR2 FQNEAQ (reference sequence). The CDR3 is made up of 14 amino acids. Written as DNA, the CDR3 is TGTGCTCTCTTGCTAGGGGCAGCTAATGAAAAACTGTTTTTT. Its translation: CALLLGAANEKLFF.

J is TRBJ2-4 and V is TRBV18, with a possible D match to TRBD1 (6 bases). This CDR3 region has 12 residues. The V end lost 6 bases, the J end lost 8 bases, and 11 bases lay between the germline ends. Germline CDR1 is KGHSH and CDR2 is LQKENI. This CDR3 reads CASSFKGDIQYF. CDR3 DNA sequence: TGTGCCAGCTCTTTTAAGGGGGACATTCAGTACTTC.

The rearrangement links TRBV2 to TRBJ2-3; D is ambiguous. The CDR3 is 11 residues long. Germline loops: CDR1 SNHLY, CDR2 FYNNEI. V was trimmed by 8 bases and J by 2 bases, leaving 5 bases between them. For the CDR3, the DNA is TGTGCCAGCTCTACCACAGATACGCAGTATTTT. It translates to CASSTTDTQYF.

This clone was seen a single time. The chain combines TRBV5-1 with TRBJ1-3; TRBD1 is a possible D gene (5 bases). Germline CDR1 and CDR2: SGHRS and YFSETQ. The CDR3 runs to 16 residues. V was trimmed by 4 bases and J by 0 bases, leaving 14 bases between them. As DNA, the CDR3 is TGCGCCAGCAGCCAACAACCGGGGGGCTCTGGAAACACCATATATTTT. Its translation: CASSQQPGGSGNTIYF.

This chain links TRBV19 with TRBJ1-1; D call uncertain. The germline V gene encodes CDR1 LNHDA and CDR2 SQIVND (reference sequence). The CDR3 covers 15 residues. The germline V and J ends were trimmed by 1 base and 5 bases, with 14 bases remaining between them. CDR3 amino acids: CASSIGRGRRTEAFF. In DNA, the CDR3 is TGTGCCAGTAGTATAGGGAGAGGAAGGAGGACTGAAGCTTTCTTT.

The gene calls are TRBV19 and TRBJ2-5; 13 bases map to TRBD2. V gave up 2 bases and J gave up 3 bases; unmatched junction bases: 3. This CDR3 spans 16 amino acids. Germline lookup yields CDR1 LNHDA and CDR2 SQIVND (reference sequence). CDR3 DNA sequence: TGTGCCAGTAGTATAAGTGGGACTAGCGGGGAAGAGACCCAGTACTTC. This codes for CASSISGTSGEETQYF.

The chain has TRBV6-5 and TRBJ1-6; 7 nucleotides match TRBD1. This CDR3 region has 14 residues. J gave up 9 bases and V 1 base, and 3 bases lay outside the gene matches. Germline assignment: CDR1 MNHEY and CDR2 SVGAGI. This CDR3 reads CASSYLGGGSPLHF. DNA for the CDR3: TGTGCCAGCAGTTACTTAGGGGGCGGTTCACCCCTCCACTTT.

The CDR3 coding sequence is TGTGCCAGCAGCTCGCGGGACAGGAAATCCTACGAGCAGTACTTC. Encoded protein: CASSSRDRKSYEQYF. The chain uses TRBV7-2 and TRBJ2-7; 8 nucleotides match TRBD1. CDR1 and CDR2 from the germline V gene are SGHTA and FQGNSA. V was pared by 4 bases and J by 1 base, with 6 bases of the junction left unmatched. CDR3 length: 15 residues.

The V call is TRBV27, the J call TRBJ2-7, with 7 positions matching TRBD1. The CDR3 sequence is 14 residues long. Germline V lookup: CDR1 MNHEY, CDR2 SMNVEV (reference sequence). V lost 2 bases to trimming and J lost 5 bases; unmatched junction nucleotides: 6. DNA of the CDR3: TGTGCCAGCAGTTTAACAGGGGTCAGCGACGAGCAGTACTTC. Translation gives CASSLTGVSDEQYF.

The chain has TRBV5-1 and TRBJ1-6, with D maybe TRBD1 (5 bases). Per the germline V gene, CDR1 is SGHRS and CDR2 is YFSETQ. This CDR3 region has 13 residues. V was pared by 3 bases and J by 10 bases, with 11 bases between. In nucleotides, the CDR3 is TGCGCCAGCAGCTCCAGGGAAAACTCACCCCTCCACTTT. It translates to CASSSRENSPLHF.

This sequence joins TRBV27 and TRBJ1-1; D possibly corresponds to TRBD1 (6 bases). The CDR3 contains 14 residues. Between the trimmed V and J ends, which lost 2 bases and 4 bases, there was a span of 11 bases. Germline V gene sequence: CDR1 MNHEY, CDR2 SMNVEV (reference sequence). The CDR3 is CASSLNPGVTEAFF. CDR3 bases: TGTGCCAGCAGTTTAAACCCAGGGGTCACTGAAGCTTTCTTT.

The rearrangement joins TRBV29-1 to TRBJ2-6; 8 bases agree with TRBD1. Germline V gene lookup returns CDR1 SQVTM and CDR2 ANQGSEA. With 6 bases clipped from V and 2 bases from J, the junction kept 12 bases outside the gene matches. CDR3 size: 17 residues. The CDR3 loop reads CSVDTGQEGPGANVLTF. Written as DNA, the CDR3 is TGCAGCGTCGATACGGGACAGGAAGGACCTGGGGCCAACGTCCTGACTTTC.

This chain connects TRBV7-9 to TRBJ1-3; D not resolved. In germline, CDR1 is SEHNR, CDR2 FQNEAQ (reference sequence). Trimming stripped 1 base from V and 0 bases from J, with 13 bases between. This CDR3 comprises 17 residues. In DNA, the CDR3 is TGTGCCAGCAGCTTAGTGCCCAGTCCGTTCTCTGGAAACACCATATATTTT. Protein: CASSLVPSPFSGNTIYF.

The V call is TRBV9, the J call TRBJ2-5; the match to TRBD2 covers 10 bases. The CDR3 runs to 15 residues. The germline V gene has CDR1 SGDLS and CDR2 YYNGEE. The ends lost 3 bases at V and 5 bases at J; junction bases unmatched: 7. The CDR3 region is CASSAHSGGLETQYF. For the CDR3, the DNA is TGTGCCAGCAGCGCCCATAGCGGGGGGTTGGAGACCCAGTACTTC.